One and the same sample provided the 21 T cell receptor beta chains below, sequenced in a study of blood T cell repertoires in COVID-19. The method was immunoSEQ multiplex PCR; TCRdb's version includes in-frame clones alone and lacks a portion of them. The sample carries 70,000 to 80,000 clones, about 91% recorded once. Sequencing input: peripheral blood. These receptors were taken from a woman aged 45-59 years with acute or convalescent COVID-19.

The gene calls are TRBV3-1 (or the pseudogene TRBV3-2) and TRBJ2-5; D might be TRBD2 (6 bases). Germline values: CDR1 LGHDT, CDR2 YNNKEL (reference sequence). The CDR3 consists of 15 residues. Trimming pared 0 bases from V and 5 bases from J, leaving 13 bases between. CDR3 amino acids: CASSQDPTSSETQYF. The CDR3 DNA reads TGTGCCAGCAGCCAAGATCCGACTAGTTCTGAGACCCAGTACTTC.

The count of this clone is one. V usage is TRBV3-1 (or the pseudogene TRBV3-2) and J usage is TRBJ1-5, with D hard to call. The V gene's germline CDR1 is LGHDT and CDR2 YNNKEL (reference sequence). V lost 3 bases to trimming and J lost 4 bases, with 10 bases between them. This CDR3 is 14 amino acids long. Here the CDR3 reads CASSQHQENQPQHF. CDR3 DNA sequence: TGTGCCAGCAGCCAGCACCAGGAAAATCAGCCCCAGCATTTT.

This sequence joins TRBV6-5 and TRBJ1-2; D may be TRBD1 (6 bases). Trimming pared 2 bases from V and 6 bases from J, leaving 10 bases between. The CDR3 contains 13 residues. Per germline, CDR1 MNHEY and CDR2 SVGAGI. CDR3 sequence: CASSYDRTNGYTF. The CDR3 region has the DNA TGTGCCAGCAGTTACGACAGGACGAATGGCTACACCTTC.

The V gene is TRBV14, the J gene TRBJ1-1; D unresolved. This CDR3 has 16 amino acids. V was shortened by 1 base and J by 7 bases, with 19 bases between the two germline ends. Germline loops: CDR1 SGHDN, CDR2 FVKESK. In nucleotides, the CDR3 is TGTGCCAGCAGCCAAGCGAGGACGGGCACCAGCGGTGAAGCTTTCTTT. As protein: CASSQARTGTSGEAFF.

J is TRBJ2-5 and V is TRBV24-1, with 7 bases that match TRBD2. CDR1 is KGHDR, CDR2 SFDVKD, per germline. The ends lost 4 bases at V and 5 bases at J; junction bases unmatched: 6. The CDR3 sequence is 14 residues long. CDR3 in amino acids: CATSEASGLETQYF. CDR3 coding DNA: TGTGCCACCAGTGAGGCTAGCGGCCTGGAGACCCAGTACTTC.

This clone appeared once. V usage is TRBV7-3 and J usage is TRBJ2-2; D gene uncertain. The germline gives CDR1 SGHTA, CDR2 FQGTGA. The length of the CDR3 is 14 residues. Trimming took off 1 base at V and 2 bases at J, with 5 bases between the two ends. The CDR3 here is CASSLIFNTGELFF. The CDR3 region has the DNA TGTGCCAGCAGCTTAATCTTCAACACCGGGGAGCTGTTTTTT. Full variable domain (outside the CDR3, taken from reference TRBV7-3 and TRBJ2-2): GAGVSQTPSNKVTEKGKYVELRCDPISGHTALYWYRQSLGQGPEFLIYFQGTGAADDSGLPNDRFFAVRPEGSVSTLKIQRTERGDSAVYLCASSLIFNTGELFFGEGSRLTVL.

The V call is TRBV6-5, the J call TRBJ2-3; maybe TRBD2 (7 bases). The CDR3 spans 16 residues. From germline, CDR1 is MNHEY and CDR2 SVGAGI. V lost 0 bases and J lost 2, with 12 bases in between. The CDR3 DNA reads as TGTGCCAGCAGTTACTCGGGAGGGACAACCACAGATACGCAGTATTTT. It specifies CASSYSGGTTTDTQYF.

J is TRBJ2-5 and V is TRBV3-1 (or the pseudogene TRBV3-2); no reliable D call. The CDR3 runs to 12 residues. The V end lost 4 bases, the J end lost 5 bases, and 8 bases lay between the germline ends. Germline lookup yields CDR1 LGHDT and CDR2 YNNKEL (reference sequence). The CDR3 loop is CASSPFEETQYF. CDR3 bases: TGTGCCAGCAGCCCCTTTGAGGAGACCCAGTACTTC.

This chain uses TRBV4-2 with TRBJ2-5; no reliable D call. V dropped 2 bases and J dropped 0 bases, with 10 bases sitting between them. The CDR3 extends over 15 amino acids. Per the germline V gene, CDR1 is LGHNA and CDR2 is YNFKEQ. In DNA form, the CDR3 reads TGTGCCAGCAGCCAATACAACACGAACCAAGAGACCCAGTACTTC. Translation gives CASSQYNTNQETQYF.

This clone has just a few counts. The genes are TRBV2 and TRBJ1-2; D may be TRBD1 (5 bases). The CDR3 runs to 12 residues. Trimming removed 7 bases at V and 4 bases at J, with 10 bases between. Per the germline V gene, CDR1 is SNHLY and CDR2 is FYNNEI. The CDR3 nucleotides are TGTGCCAGCATAAGGGACTTCTATGGCTACACCTTC. Translated: CASIRDFYGYTF.

The chain joins TRBV7-9 to TRBJ1-1; D unresolved. The ends were cut back, 2 bases at V and 3 bases at J, with 13 bases in the middle. Looked up from germline, CDR1 is SEHNR and CDR2 is FQNEAQ (reference sequence). This CDR3 contains 15 residues. The CDR3 spells CASSLLGPEDTEAFF. In nucleotides, the CDR3 is TGTGCCAGCAGCTTACTGGGCCCCGAAGACACTGAAGCTTTCTTT.

Here the CDR3 reads CASSYQGTSTNYGYTF. In nucleotides, the CDR3 is TGCGCCAGCAGCTATCAGGGGACCTCCACTAACTATGGCTACACCTTC. The V call is TRBV5-1, the J call TRBJ1-2, with a weak D call TRBD1 (6 bases). Trimming cost V 3 bases and J 0 bases, with 15 bases left between them. The CDR3 length is 16 residues. In germline, CDR1 is SGHRS, CDR2 YFSETQ.

The genes are TRBV2 and TRBJ2-3; perhaps TRBD1 as D (5 bases). Per germline, CDR1 SNHLY and CDR2 FYNNEI. The CDR3 extends over 15 amino acids. With 6 bases removed from V and 3 bases from J, the gap between germline ends came to 16 bases. The CDR3 coding sequence is TGTGCCAGCAGATTCAGGGTAGTCGCGACAGATACGCAGTATTTT. This translates into CASRFRVVATDTQYF.

The V call is TRBV5-1, the J call TRBJ2-1; 7 bases fit TRBD1. This CDR3 is built from 14 residues. The V gene's germline CDR1 is SGHRS and CDR2 YFSETQ. V lost 1 base, J lost 15 bases, and 13 bases stayed unmatched. The CDR3 coding sequence is TGCGCCAGCAGCTTGATAGGTCAGGGGGAAGCTTGGTTCTTC. It encodes CASSLIGQGEAWFF.

The rearrangement uses TRBV7-3 and TRBJ2-2, with D perhaps TRBD1 (5 bases). V was shortened by 5 bases and J by 6 bases, with 13 bases between the two germline ends. The CDR3 extends over 14 amino acids. Germline V gene sequence: CDR1 SGHTA, CDR2 FQGTGA. The CDR3 DNA reads TGTGCCAGCAGCCCAGGACAAGTGGCCGGGGAGCTGTTTTTT. Encoded protein: CASSPGQVAGELFF.

CDR3 region: CASSSYRGKNTEAFF. The CDR3 nucleotides are TGCGCCAGCAGCTCGTACAGGGGAAAGAACACTGAAGCTTTCTTT. The V gene is TRBV5-1, the J gene TRBJ1-1; 7 nucleotides match TRBD1. CDR3 length: 15 amino acids. The junction had 6 bases not matched to a gene; V was cut back by 3 bases and J by 1 base. Germline values: CDR1 SGHRS, CDR2 YFSETQ.

This clone was counted between two and nine times. In DNA form, the CDR3 reads TGCAGCGCAAAATTACAGGAGGGGGGGCGAGGCTATGGCTACACCTTC. Its translation is CSAKLQEGGRGYGYTF. The chain combines TRBV29-1 with TRBJ1-2; tentative D call: TRBD1 (6 bases). Germline-derived CDR1 and CDR2 are SQVTM and ANQGSEA. V lost 7 bases, J lost 4 bases, and 25 bases lay in between. This CDR3 region has 16 residues.

The V and J genes are TRBV6-6 and TRBJ1-6; no firm D call. The V end was cut by 7 bases, the J end by 8 bases, with 6 bases between. Germline CDR1 MNHNY, CDR2 SVGAGI (reference sequence). The CDR3 extends over 11 amino acids. The CDR3 loop is CASTDYSPLHF. CDR3 coding DNA: TGTGCCAGCACCGACTATTCACCCCTCCACTTT.

CDR3 residues: CASSQTGSGNTIYF. Written as DNA, the CDR3 is TGTGCCAGCAGCCAAACAGGTTCTGGAAACACCATATATTTT. V usage is TRBV7-2 and J usage is TRBJ1-3, with D possibly being TRBD1 (5 bases). Trimming removed 5 bases at V and 1 base at J, with 9 bases between. In germline, CDR1 is SGHTA, CDR2 FQGNSA. The CDR3 covers 14 residues.

The chain carries TRBV4-3 and TRBJ2-3, with TRBD2 matching 11 bases. This CDR3 has 20 amino acids. Germline trimming cut 0 bases from V and 2 bases from J; bases unmatched to any gene: 13. Looked up from germline, CDR1 is LGHNA and CDR2 is YSLEER. CDR3 residues: CASSQDWGNSGRVNTDTQYF. CDR3 bases: TGCGCCAGCAGCCAAGATTGGGGTAATAGCGGGAGGGTTAACACAGATACGCAGTATTTT.

The chain employs TRBV19 and TRBJ1-2; 8 bases fit TRBD1. The CDR3 contains 17 residues. Germline values: CDR1 LNHDA, CDR2 SQIVND (reference sequence). V trimming: 6 bases; J trimming: 2 bases; junction bases outside the gene matches: 14. The CDR3 nucleotides read TGTGCCAGTAGCGGAATTGAACGGACAGGGAAAAACTATGGCTACACCTTC. The encoded protein is CASSGIERTGKNYGYTF.